This TCR beta chain was found in a study of CD8 T cells in Susac syndrome. The CDR3 contains 16 residues. Looked up from germline, CDR1 is MNHEY and CDR2 is SVGEGT. Trimming at V came to 6 bases and at J to 2 bases, leaving 8 bases not matched to a gene. About 0.45 to 1 ug RNA was reverse transcribed with random hexamers. TCRdb fed the immunoSEQ multiplex PCR reads into MiXCR, producing one record per CDR3 protein. Of 250,000 to 350,000 distinct CDR3 sequences listed, about 92% are singletons. Sequenced material: CD4+ T cells from PBMCs. This TCR derives from a human donor with multiple sclerosis. The J gene is TRBJ2-3, the V gene TRBV6-2 or TRBV6-3; TRBD1 matches 10 bases. This chain's CDR3 is CASRAGTGAPTDTQYF. Here the CDR3 DNA reads TGTGCCAGCAGAGCCGGGACAGGGGCACCCACAGATACGCAGTATTTT.